This is a list of T cell receptor beta chains from one sample in a study of shared clonotypes between healthy human individuals. Some clones are missing from TCRdb's copy, which holds only in-frame ones; the method was immunoSEQ multiplex PCR. The data contain about 580,000 clones, 95% to 98% of them singletons. The sequenced material came from naive CD8+ T cells sorted from blood. These receptors all come from a man in his thirties or forties in good health. Each CDR3 is given with its conserved first and last residue. The order of the fields is clone size, D gene, J gene, V gene, CDR3 DNA, CDR3 protein. A D gene is named only where the DNA matches it firmly. Not every row has a clone size; where given, it reads once, few, many or a size class.

size: -; D: -; J: TRBJ2-7; V: TRBV19; DNA: TGTGCCAGTAGTATAGGCGGATACGAGCAGTACTTC; CDR3: CASSIGGYEQYF
size: once; D: TRBD2; J: TRBJ2-7; V: TRBV11-1; DNA: TGTGCCAGCAGCCCGAAGACTAGCGGGACGACCTACGAGCAGTACTTC; CDR3: CASSPKTSGTTYEQYF
size: once; D: -; J: TRBJ2-7; V: TRBV7-2; DNA: TGTGCCAGCACCGGTCCACCTGGGCAGGCCGCCTACGAGCAGTACTTC; CDR3: CASTGPPGQAAYEQYF
size: once; D: -; J: TRBJ2-1; V: TRBV4-2; DNA: TGTGCCAGCAGCCAATTCCTGGGGGGATCTAATGAGCAGTTCTTC; CDR3: CASSQFLGGSNEQFF
size: -; D: -; J: TRBJ2-2; V: TRBV6-6; DNA: TGTGCCAGCAGTTACCATGACTACACCACCGGGGAGCTGTTTTTT; CDR3: CASSYHDYTTGELFF
size: -; D: -; J: TRBJ2-1; V: TRBV14; DNA: TGTGCCAGCAGCTCCTGGGCCTTCGACAATGAGCAGTTCTTC; CDR3: CASSSWAFDNEQFF
size: -; D: TRBD1; J: TRBJ1-5; V: TRBV6-1; DNA: TGTGCCAGCAGTGAAACCGGGACAGGGAGCATCAGGCCCCAGCATTTT; CDR3: CASSETGTGSIRPQHF
size: -; D: TRBD2; J: TRBJ2-1; V: TRBV19; DNA: TGTGCCAGTAGCCAATCCGGACTAGCGGGGCACAATGAGCAGTTCTTC; CDR3: CASSQSGLAGHNEQFF
size: -; D: TRBD1; J: TRBJ2-2; V: TRBV7-6; DNA: TGTGCCAGCAGCTTTTCCATCGACAGGGTGGTGGACACCGGGGAGCTGTTTTTT; CDR3: CASSFSIDRVVDTGELFF
size: once; D: TRBD1; J: TRBJ2-2; V: TRBV7-9; DNA: TGTGCCAGCAGCTCATCGACAGGGGGCACCGGGGAGCTGTTTTTT; CDR3: CASSSSTGGTGELFF
size: -; D: -; J: TRBJ2-7; V: TRBV9; DNA: TGTGCCAGCAGCCCCCGTTCTCCGTTCGAGCAGTACTTC; CDR3: CASSPRSPFEQYF
size: -; D: -; J: TRBJ2-7; V: TRBV7-9; DNA: TGTGCCAGCACCCCGACTGACTCCTACGAGCAGTACTTC; CDR3: CASTPTDSYEQYF
size: -; D: -; J: TRBJ2-4; V: TRBV2; DNA: TGTGCCAGCAGTGAAGGAAGTGGGGGACTCCAAAACATTCAGTACTTC; CDR3: CASSEGSGGLQNIQYF
size: -; D: TRBD2; J: TRBJ2-1; V: TRBV5-5; DNA: TGTGCCAGCAGCCTTAGACTAGCGGACTCCTACAATGAGCAGTTCTTC; CDR3: CASSLRLADSYNEQFF
size: -; D: -; J: TRBJ2-7; V: TRBV7-9; DNA: TGTGCCAGCAGCTTGGTAGAATCAGGCTACGAGCAGTACTTC; CDR3: CASSLVESGYEQYF
size: -; D: TRBD1; J: TRBJ2-5; V: TRBV18; DNA: TGTGCCAGCTCACCAAGCTCGGGACAGCACCTGGGGGAGACCCAGTACTTC; CDR3: CASSPSSGQHLGETQYF
size: -; D: -; J: TRBJ2-7; V: TRBV30; DNA: TGTGCCTGGGGAGGGACAGATTACGAGCAGTACTTC; CDR3: CAWGGTDYEQYF
size: -; D: -; J: TRBJ2-7; V: TRBV15; DNA: TGTGCCACCAGTGGCGGGAACTACGAGCAGTACTTC; CDR3: CATSGGNYEQYF
size: -; D: TRBD2; J: TRBJ2-7; V: TRBV11-2; DNA: TGTGCCAGCAGCCCAGCGGGAGTCGACGAGCAGTACTTC; CDR3: CASSPAGVDEQYF
size: -; D: -; J: TRBJ2-5; V: TRBV7-9; DNA: TGTGCCAGCAGCCCCAGGGAAGTGGAGACCCAGTACTTC; CDR3: CASSPREVETQYF
size: -; D: -; J: TRBJ2-5; V: TRBV6-5; DNA: TGTGCCAGCAAAACAGCCAGGGTGGAGACCCAGTACTTC; CDR3: CASKTARVETQYF
size: -; D: TRBD1; J: TRBJ2-7; V: TRBV5-1; DNA: TGCGCCAGCAGCCCCTGGCCGGGACAGGGGGCGGTCGAGCAGTACTTC; CDR3: CASSPWPGQGAVEQYF
size: -; D: -; J: TRBJ2-7; V: TRBV6-5; DNA: TGTGCCAGCAGTTACGGGGGGAACGAGCAGTACTTC; CDR3: CASSYGGNEQYF
size: -; D: TRBD1; J: TRBJ2-7; V: TRBV27; DNA: TGTGCCAGCAGTTTATCAAGGACAGGGTTATTGGAGCAGTACTTC; CDR3: CASSLSRTGLLEQYF